The 24 T cell receptor beta chains below were found in one sample sequenced in a study of blood T cell repertoires in COVID-19. TCRdb keeps only in-frame clones here, not all; method: immunoSEQ multiplex PCR. The sample contains a few hundred thousand clones, roughly 90% of which appear only once. Sequencing was carried out using peripheral blood. The source is a man between 18 and 29 years old with active or convalescent COVID-19.

This chain connects TRBV19 to TRBJ2-3; TRBD1 aligns across 7 bases. Unmatched junction bases numbered 12, after V lost 6 bases and J lost 9 bases. The germline V gene has CDR1 LNHDA and CDR2 SQIVND (reference sequence). This CDR3 is built from 14 residues. The CDR3 region is CASSLHGTEGTQYF. In DNA form, the CDR3 reads TGTGCCAGTAGCCTCCATGGGACAGAGGGGACGCAGTATTTT.

CDR3 DNA sequence: TGTGCCAGCTCACCGAATCGACAGGGGGTCGGGGTCACTGAAGCTTTCTTT. Amino acid sequence: CASSPNRQGVGVTEAFF. The rearrangement links TRBV18 to TRBJ1-1, with 9 bases matching TRBD1. Germline loops: CDR1 KGHSH, CDR2 LQKENI. The V segment lost 3 bases and the J segment 4 bases; nucleotides outside the gene matches: 12. The CDR3 has 17 residues.

Worth noting for this clone: This same CDR3 is encoded by further DNA sequences in the sample. The rearrangement joins TRBV27 to TRBJ2-2; D unclear. Trimming pared 2 bases from V and 8 bases from J, leaving 9 bases between. Germline CDR1 reads MNHEY; CDR2 reads SMNVEV (reference sequence). The CDR3 loop spans 13 amino acids. The CDR3 DNA reads as TGTGCCAGCAGTTTACGCCGAGGTGGGGAGCTGTTTTTT. Amino acid sequence: CASSLRRGGELFF.

The J gene is TRBJ1-1, the V gene TRBV7-8; no definite D call. Per germline, CDR1 SGHVS and CDR2 FQNEAQ. The V end lost 4 bases, the J end lost 12 bases, and 15 bases lay between the germline ends. This CDR3 is 12 amino acids long. The CDR3 DNA reads as TGTGCCAGCAGCTCTGGAGGGAGTTCGCCTTTCTTT. This sequence encodes CASSSGGSSPFF.

The chain is built from TRBV27 and TRBJ2-6, with D unresolved. Per the germline V gene, CDR1 is MNHEY and CDR2 is SMNVEV (reference sequence). V lost 6 bases, J lost 2 bases, and 8 bases lay in between. The CDR3 sequence is 14 residues long. In nucleotides, the CDR3 is TGTGCCAGCAGGGAGCTTACTGGGGCCAACGTCCTGACTTTC. This gives the protein CASRELTGANVLTF.

The chain uses TRBV27 and TRBJ1-5; 7 bases map to TRBD1. Trimming took 8 bases from V and 0 from J; bases not matched to a gene: 4. The CDR3 runs to 14 residues. CDR1 is MNHEY, CDR2 SMNVEV, per germline (reference sequence). CDR3 DNA: TGTGCCAGCGGACAGGCTATTAGCAATCAGCCCCAGCATTTT. This gives the protein CASGQAISNQPQHF.

This chain joins TRBV27 and TRBJ1-1, with TRBD1 matching 7 bases. V was pared by 6 bases and J by 3 bases, with 4 bases of the junction left unmatched. CDR1 MNHEY and CDR2 SMNVEV come from the germline V gene (reference sequence). The CDR3 is made up of 13 amino acids. CDR3 coding DNA: TGTGCCAGCAGCAGGGGGTGGGACACTGAAGCTTTCTTT. It specifies CASSRGWDTEAFF.

V gene TRBV9 combines with J gene TRBJ2-3; 8 bases are shared with TRBD2. V trimming: 0 bases; J trimming: 7 bases; junction bases outside the gene matches: 13. Germline CDR1 reads SGDLS; CDR2 reads YYNGEE. The CDR3 consists of 17 residues. The CDR3 protein is CASSVVPSGGGGNTQYF. The CDR3 DNA is TGTGCCAGCAGCGTAGTCCCTTCGGGGGGCGGGGGGAATACGCAGTATTTT.

As for this clone: The sample contains more than one DNA sequence encoding this CDR3. The chain is built from TRBV9 and TRBJ2-3, with TRBD2 matching 12 bases. CDR1 is SGDLS, CDR2 YYNGEE, per germline. The CDR3 runs 15 residues. With 3 bases clipped from V and 3 bases from J, the junction kept 2 bases outside the gene matches. The CDR3 sequence is CASSASGGATDTQYF. In nucleotides, the CDR3 is TGTGCCAGCAGCGCTAGCGGGGGGGCGACAGATACGCAGTATTTT. Combining the CDR3 with reference TRBV9 and TRBJ2-3 gives the whole variable domain DSGVTQTPKHLITATGQRVTLRCSPRSGDLSVYWYQQSLDQGLQFLIQYYNGEERAKGNILERFSAQQFPDLHSELNLSSLELGDSALYFCASSASGGATDTQYFGPGTRLTVL.

The chain couples TRBV6-5 to TRBJ2-6, with TRBD2 as a possible D gene (5 bases). The CDR3 is made up of 16 amino acids. Trimming left V 0 bases short and J 0 bases short, with 6 bases between. Looked up from germline, CDR1 is MNHEY and CDR2 is SVGAGI. The CDR3 loop reads CASSYSLASGANVLTF. CDR3 nucleotide sequence: TGTGCCAGCAGTTACTCCCTAGCCTCTGGGGCCAACGTCCTGACTTTC.

The chain links TRBV5-1 to TRBJ2-3, with 7 bases lining up with TRBD2. Trimming cost V 2 bases and J 4 bases; bases outside gene matches: 4. Germline lookup yields CDR1 SGHRS and CDR2 YFSETQ. The CDR3 is 14 amino acids. The CDR3 nucleotides read TGCGCCAGCAGCTTTGCAGGGAGGGCAGATACGCAGTATTTT. As protein: CASSFAGRADTQYF.

V gene TRBV18 combines with J gene TRBJ2-7; D gene uncertain. This CDR3 spans 15 amino acids. Trimming removed 0 bases from V and 0 bases from J, with 9 bases in between. Germline V gene lookup returns CDR1 KGHSH and CDR2 LQKENI. The CDR3 DNA reads TGTGCCAGCTCACCACCGGTGTCGAGCTCCTACGAGCAGTACTTC. Translation: CASSPPVSSSYEQYF.

This clone came up a few times. The chain employs TRBV5-5 and TRBJ1-1; 8 bases are a match to TRBD1. The CDR3 spans 15 residues. V dropped 1 base and J dropped 0; count of bases not matched to a gene: 2. Per germline, CDR1 SGHKS and CDR2 YYEKEE (reference sequence). The CDR3 bases are TGTGCCAGCAGCTTGTTGGGACAGGTGAACACTGAAGCTTTCTTT. Amino acid sequence: CASSLLGQVNTEAFF.

For the CDR3, the DNA is TGTGCCAGCAGTGGGCCAGAGACCCAGTACTTC. As protein: CASSGPETQYF. This chain connects TRBV25-1 to TRBJ2-5, with D unclear. V dropped 4 bases and J dropped 4 bases, with 4 bases sitting between them. CDR3 size: 11 residues. From germline, CDR1 is MGHDK and CDR2 SYGVNS.

V is TRBV4-3 and J is TRBJ1-2, with unresolved D. This CDR3 region has 16 residues. Trimming pared 0 bases from V and 5 bases from J, leaving 16 bases between. The germline V gene encodes CDR1 LGHNA and CDR2 YSLEER. As DNA, the CDR3 is TGCGCCAGCAGCCAAGATGGTTGGCAGATCCGTTATGGCTACACCTTC. Its protein is CASSQDGWQIRYGYTF.

This clone was counted once. The rearrangement links TRBV4-1 to TRBJ2-1, with 13 nucleotides matching TRBD2. This CDR3 is built from 22 residues. CDR1 and CDR2 from the germline V gene are MGHRA and YSYEKL. V lost 1 base to trimming and J lost 0 bases; unmatched junction nucleotides: 15. CDR3 DNA: TGCGCCAGCAGCCAAGCCCCCCCTAAAAGGACTAGCGGGGGAAGCTCCTACAATGAGCAGTTCTTC. Translation gives CASSQAPPKRTSGGSSYNEQFF.

This chain uses TRBV7-9 with TRBJ2-2; D unclear. Germline V lookup: CDR1 SEHNR, CDR2 FQNEAQ (reference sequence). Trimming took off 5 bases at V and 6 bases at J, with 10 bases between the two ends. This CDR3 has 13 residues. The CDR3 DNA reads TGTGCCAGCAGCCTACTTGACTCCGGGGAGCTGTTTTTT. It specifies CASSLLDSGELFF.

This rearrangement joins TRBV2 to TRBJ1-5; D gene ambiguous. CDR3 length: 14 residues. V lost 8 bases, J lost 0 bases, and 11 bases lay in between. In germline, CDR1 is SNHLY, CDR2 FYNNEI. The CDR3 coding sequence is TGTGCCAGCGTACTCGTTAATAGCAATCAGCCCCAGCATTTT. Residues: CASVLVNSNQPQHF.

V gene TRBV14 combines with J gene TRBJ2-2, with 8 bases aligning to TRBD2. V shed 2 bases and J 4 bases; nucleotides not matched to a gene: 6. This CDR3 has 16 residues. CDR1 and CDR2 (germline): SGHDN, FVKESK. CDR3 nucleotide sequence: TGTGCCAGCAGCCAACTCGGGGGGGCGTTCACCGGGGAGCTGTTTTTT. Translating gives CASSQLGGAFTGELFF.

The V gene is TRBV11-2, the J gene TRBJ2-3, with 12 bases that match TRBD2. The CDR3 is made up of 15 amino acids. Trimming removed 3 bases from V and 12 bases from J; junction bases left unmatched: 10. The germline V gene encodes CDR1 SGHAT and CDR2 FQNNGV. CDR3: CASSFRTSGVETQYF. For the CDR3, the DNA is TGTGCCAGCAGCTTCAGGACTAGCGGGGTCGAAACTCAGTATTTT.

A few counts support this clone. The chain combines TRBV2 with TRBJ2-3; 8 nucleotides align to TRBD1. The germline CDR1 and CDR2 sequences are SNHLY and FYNNEI. The junction had 12 bases not matched to a gene; V was cut back by 3 bases and J by 13 bases. The CDR3 loop spans 14 amino acids. DNA for the CDR3: TGTGCCAGCAGTGACGTCACAGGGGGTAGGGGAAAGTATTTT. Translated: CASSDVTGGRGKYF.

The V gene is TRBV3-1 (or the pseudogene TRBV3-2), the J gene TRBJ1-1, with a possible D match to TRBD1 (6 bases). Trimming pared 1 base from V and 4 bases from J, leaving 16 bases between. This CDR3 has 16 amino acids. CDR1 and CDR2 (germline): LGHDT, YNNKEL (reference sequence). CDR3 sequence: CASSQGRSTGITEAFF. The CDR3 nucleotides are TGTGCCAGCAGCCAAGGAAGATCCACAGGGATCACTGAAGCTTTCTTT.

J is TRBJ2-1 and V is TRBV9; possible D gene TRBD1, 5 bases. This CDR3 has 15 residues. V was shortened by 3 bases and J by 9 bases, with 19 bases between the two germline ends. The germline CDR1 and CDR2 sequences are SGDLS and YYNGEE. The CDR3 is CASSGTGQARGEQFF. The CDR3 nucleotides read TGTGCCAGCAGCGGGACCGGCCAAGCAAGGGGTGAGCAGTTCTTC. Using reference TRBV9 and TRBJ2-1 for the parts outside the CDR3, the full variable domain is DSGVTQTPKHLITATGQRVTLRCSPRSGDLSVYWYQQSLDQGLQFLIQYYNGEERAKGNILERFSAQQFPDLHSELNLSSLELGDSALYFCASSGTGQARGEQFFGPGTRLTVL.

CDR3 coding DNA: TGCGCCAGCAGCTTGGAGGGAGGGAGCGGGGGGACCAATGAGCAGTTCTTC. This codes for CASSLEGGSGGTNEQFF. The chain carries TRBV5-1 and TRBJ2-1; 9 bases are shared with TRBD2. Germline lookup yields CDR1 SGHRS and CDR2 YFSETQ. This CDR3 spans 17 amino acids. The junction had 10 bases not matched to a gene; V was cut back by 0 bases and J by 6 bases.